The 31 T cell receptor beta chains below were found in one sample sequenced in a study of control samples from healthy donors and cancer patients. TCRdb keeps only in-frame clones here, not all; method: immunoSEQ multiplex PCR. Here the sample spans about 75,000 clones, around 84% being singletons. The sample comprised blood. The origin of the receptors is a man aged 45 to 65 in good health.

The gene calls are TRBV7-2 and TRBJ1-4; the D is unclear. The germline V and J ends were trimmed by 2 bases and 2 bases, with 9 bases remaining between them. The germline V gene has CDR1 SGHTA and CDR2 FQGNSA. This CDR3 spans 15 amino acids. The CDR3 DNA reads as TGTGCCAGCAGCTTAACCCGGGCCACTAATGAAAAACTGTTTTTT. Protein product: CASSLTRATNEKLFF.

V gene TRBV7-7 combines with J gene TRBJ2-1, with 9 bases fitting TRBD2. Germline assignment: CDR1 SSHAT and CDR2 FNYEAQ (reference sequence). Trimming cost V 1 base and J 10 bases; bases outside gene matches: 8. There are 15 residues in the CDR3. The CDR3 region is CASSLGLAGVGEQFF. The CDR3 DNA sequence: TGTGCCAGCAGCTTAGGGTTAGCGGGAGTTGGGGAGCAGTTCTTC.

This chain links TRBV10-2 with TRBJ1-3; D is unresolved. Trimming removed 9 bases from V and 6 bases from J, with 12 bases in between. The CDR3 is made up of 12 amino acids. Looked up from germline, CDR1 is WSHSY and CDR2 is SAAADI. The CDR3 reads CASWGEENTIYF. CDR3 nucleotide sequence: TGCGCCAGTTGGGGAGAGGAAAACACCATATATTTT.

The CDR3 nucleotides are TGTGCCAGCAGTTTCCGGGAGGGGCACGAGCAGTACTTC. As protein: CASSFREGHEQYF. This chain joins TRBV27 and TRBJ2-7, with TRBD2 identical over 8 bases. CDR1 and CDR2 (germline): MNHEY, SMNVEV (reference sequence). The CDR3 spans 13 residues. V lost 3 bases and J lost 5; bases outside the gene matches: 3.

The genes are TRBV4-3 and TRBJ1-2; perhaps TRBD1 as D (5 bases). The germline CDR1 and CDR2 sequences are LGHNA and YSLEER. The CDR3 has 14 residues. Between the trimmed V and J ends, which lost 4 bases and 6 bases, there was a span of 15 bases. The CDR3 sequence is CASSLGGGFDGYTF. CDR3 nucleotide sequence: TGCGCCAGCAGCCTAGGTGGGGGGTTTGATGGCTACACCTTC.

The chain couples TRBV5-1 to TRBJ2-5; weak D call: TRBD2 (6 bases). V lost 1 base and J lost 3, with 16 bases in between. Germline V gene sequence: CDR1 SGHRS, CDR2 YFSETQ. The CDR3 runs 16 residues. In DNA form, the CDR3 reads TGCGCCAGCAGCTTGTGGGGGACGGGGGTAAAAGAGACCCAGTACTTC. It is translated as CASSLWGTGVKETQYF.

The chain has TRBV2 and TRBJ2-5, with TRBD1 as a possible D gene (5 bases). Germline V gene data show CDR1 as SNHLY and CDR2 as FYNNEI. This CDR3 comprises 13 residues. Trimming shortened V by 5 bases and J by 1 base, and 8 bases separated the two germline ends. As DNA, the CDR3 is TGTGCCAGCAGTATCGACAGCCAAGAGACCCAGTACTTC. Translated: CASSIDSQETQYF.

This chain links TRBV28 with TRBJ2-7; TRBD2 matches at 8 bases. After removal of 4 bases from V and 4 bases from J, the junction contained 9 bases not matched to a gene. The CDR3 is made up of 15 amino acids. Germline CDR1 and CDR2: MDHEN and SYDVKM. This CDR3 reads CASSSSGGPIYEQYF. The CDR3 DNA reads TGTGCCAGCAGTTCGTCGGGAGGGCCGATTTACGAGCAGTACTTC. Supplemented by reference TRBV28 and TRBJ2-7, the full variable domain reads DVKVTQSSRYLVKRTGEKVFLECVQDMDHENMFWYRQDPGLGLRLIYFSYDVKMKEKGDIPEGYSVSREKKERFSLILESASTNQTSMYLCASSSSGGPIYEQYFGPGTRLTVT.

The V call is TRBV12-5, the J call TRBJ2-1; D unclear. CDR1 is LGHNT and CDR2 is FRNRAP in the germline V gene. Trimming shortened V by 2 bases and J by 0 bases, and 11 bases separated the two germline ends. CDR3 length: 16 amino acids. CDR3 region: CASGLPTMNSYNEQFF. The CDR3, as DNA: TGTGCTAGTGGTTTGCCCACTATGAACTCCTACAATGAGCAGTTCTTC. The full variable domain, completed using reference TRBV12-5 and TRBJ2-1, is DARVTQTPRHKVTEMGQEVTMRCQPILGHNTVFWYRQTMMQGLELLAYFRNRAPLDDSGMPKDRFSAEMPDATLATLKIQPSEPRDSAVYFCASGLPTMNSYNEQFFGPGTRLTVL.

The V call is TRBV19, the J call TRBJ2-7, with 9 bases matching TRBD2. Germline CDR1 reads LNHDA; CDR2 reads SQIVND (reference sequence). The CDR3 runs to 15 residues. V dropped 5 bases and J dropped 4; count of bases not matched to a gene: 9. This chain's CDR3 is CASSQAGGPPYEQYF. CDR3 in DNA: TGTGCCAGTAGTCAGGCGGGAGGGCCCCCATACGAGCAGTACTTC. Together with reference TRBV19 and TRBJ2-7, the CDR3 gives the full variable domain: DGGITQSPKYLFRKEGQNVTLSCEQNLNHDAMYWYRQDPGQGLRLIYYSQIVNDFQKGDIAEGYSVSREKKESFPLTVTSAQKNPTAFYLCASSQAGGPPYEQYFGPGTRLTVT.

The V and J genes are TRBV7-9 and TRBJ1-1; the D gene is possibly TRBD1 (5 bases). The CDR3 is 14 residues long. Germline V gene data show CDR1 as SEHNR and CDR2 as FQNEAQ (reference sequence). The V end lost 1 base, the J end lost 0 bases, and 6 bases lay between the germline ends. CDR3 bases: TGTGCCAGCAGCTTAGTGGGGGTGAACACTGAAGCTTTCTTT. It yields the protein CASSLVGVNTEAFF. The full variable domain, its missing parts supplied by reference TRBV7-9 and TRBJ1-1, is DTGVSQNPRHKITKRGQNVTFRCDPISEHNRLYWYRQTLGQGPEFLTYFQNEAQLEKSRLLSDRFSAERPKGSFSTLEIQRTEQGDSAMYLCASSLVGVNTEAFFGQGTRLTVV.

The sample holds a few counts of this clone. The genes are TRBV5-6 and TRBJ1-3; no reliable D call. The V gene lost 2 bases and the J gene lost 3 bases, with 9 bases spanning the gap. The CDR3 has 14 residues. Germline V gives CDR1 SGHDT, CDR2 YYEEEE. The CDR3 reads CASSLSSGGNTIYF. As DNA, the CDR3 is TGTGCCAGCAGCTTATCCAGTGGTGGAAACACCATATATTTT.

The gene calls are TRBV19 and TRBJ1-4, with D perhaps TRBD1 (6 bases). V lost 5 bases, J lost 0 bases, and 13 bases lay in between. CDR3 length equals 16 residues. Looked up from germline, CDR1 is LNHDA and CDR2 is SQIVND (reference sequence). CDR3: CASSSTGQSTNEKLFF. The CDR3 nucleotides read TGTGCCAGTAGTTCCACCGGACAGTCAACTAATGAAAAACTGTTTTTT.

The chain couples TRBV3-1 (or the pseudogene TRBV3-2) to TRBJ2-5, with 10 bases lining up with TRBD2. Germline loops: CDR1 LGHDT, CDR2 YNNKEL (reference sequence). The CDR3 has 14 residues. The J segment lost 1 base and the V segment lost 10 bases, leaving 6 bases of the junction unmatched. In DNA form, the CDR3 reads TGTGCCACCACCCCTAGCGGGAGCCAAGAGACCCAGTACTTC. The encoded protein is CATTPSGSQETQYF.

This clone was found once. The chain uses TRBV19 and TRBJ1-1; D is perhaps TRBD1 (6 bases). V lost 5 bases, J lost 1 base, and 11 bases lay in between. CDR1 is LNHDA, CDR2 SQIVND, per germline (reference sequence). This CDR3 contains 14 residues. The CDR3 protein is CASSPRGGNTEAFF. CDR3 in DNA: TGTGCCAGTAGTCCCCGAGGGGGGAACACTGAAGCTTTCTTT.

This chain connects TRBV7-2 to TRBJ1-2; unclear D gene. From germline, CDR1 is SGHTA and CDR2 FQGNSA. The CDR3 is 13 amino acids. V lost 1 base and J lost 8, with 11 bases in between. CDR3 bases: TGTGCCAGCAGCTTAGTTTCGATGGGGGGCTACACCTTC. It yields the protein CASSLVSMGGYTF.

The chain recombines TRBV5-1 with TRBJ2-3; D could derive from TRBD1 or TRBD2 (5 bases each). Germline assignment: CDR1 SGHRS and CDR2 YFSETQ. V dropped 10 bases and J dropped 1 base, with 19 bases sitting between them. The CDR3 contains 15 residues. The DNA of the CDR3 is TGCGCCGCCCGATCGGGGCAGGGAGGCACAGATACGCAGTATTTT. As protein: CAARSGQGGTDTQYF. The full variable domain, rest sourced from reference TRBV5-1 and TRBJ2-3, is KAGVTQTPRYLIKTRGQQVTLSCSPISGHRSVSWYQQTPGQGLQFLFEYFSETQRNKGNFPGRFSGRQFSNSRSEMNVSTLELGDSALYLCAARSGQGGTDTQYFGPGTRLTVL.

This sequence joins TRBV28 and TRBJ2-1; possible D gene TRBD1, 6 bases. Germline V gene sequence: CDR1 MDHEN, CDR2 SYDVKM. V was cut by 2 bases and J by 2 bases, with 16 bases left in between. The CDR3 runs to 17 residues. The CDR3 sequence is CASSLNLGTRAYNEQFF. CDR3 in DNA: TGTGCCAGCAGTTTAAATCTCGGGACAAGGGCCTACAATGAGCAGTTCTTC.

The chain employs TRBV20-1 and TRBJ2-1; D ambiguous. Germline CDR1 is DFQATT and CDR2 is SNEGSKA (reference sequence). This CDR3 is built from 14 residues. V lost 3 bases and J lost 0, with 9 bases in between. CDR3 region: CSASYGSSYNEQFF. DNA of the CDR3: TGCAGTGCTAGTTACGGAAGCTCCTACAATGAGCAGTTCTTC.

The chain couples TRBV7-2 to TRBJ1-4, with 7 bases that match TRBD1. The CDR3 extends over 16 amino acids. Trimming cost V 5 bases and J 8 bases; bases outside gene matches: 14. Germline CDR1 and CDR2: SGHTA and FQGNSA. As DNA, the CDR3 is TGTGCCAGCAGCGCCCGCAGCAGGGGGAGTCGCGAAAAACTGTTTTTT. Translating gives CASSARSRGSREKLFF.

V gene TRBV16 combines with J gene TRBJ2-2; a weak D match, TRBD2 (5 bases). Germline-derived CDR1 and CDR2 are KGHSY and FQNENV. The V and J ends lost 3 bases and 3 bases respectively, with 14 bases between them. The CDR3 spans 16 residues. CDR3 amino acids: CASSHGSGQYTGELFF. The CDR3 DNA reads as TGTGCCAGCAGCCATGGCAGCGGCCAATACACCGGGGAGCTGTTTTTT.

This CDR3 reads CASSQEWGAGTQYF. In nucleotides, the CDR3 is TGCGCCAGCAGCCAAGAGTGGGGGGCCGGGACCCAGTACTTC. The chain combines TRBV4-3 with TRBJ2-5, with D perhaps being TRBD1 or TRBD2 (6 bases each). Per the germline V gene, CDR1 is LGHNA and CDR2 is YSLEER. V lost 0 bases, J lost 7 bases, and 12 bases lay in between. The length of the CDR3 is 14 residues.

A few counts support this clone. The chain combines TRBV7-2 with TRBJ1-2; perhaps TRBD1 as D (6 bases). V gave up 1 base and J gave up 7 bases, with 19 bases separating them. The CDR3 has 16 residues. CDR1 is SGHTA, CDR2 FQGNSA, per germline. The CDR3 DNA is TGTGCCAGCAGCTTAGACGGGGGGACAATTGTGGGTGGCTACACCTTC. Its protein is CASSLDGGTIVGGYTF.

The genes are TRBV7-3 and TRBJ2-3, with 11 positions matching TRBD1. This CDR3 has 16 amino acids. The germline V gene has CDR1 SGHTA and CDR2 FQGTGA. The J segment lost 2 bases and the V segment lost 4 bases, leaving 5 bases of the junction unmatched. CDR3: CASSSPGQGVTDTQYF. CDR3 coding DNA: TGTGCCAGCAGCTCACCGGGACAGGGGGTCACAGATACGCAGTATTTT.

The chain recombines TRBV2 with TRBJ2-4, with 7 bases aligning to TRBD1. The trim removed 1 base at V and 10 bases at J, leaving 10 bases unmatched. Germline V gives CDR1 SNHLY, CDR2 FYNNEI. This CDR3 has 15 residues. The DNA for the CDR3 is TGTGCCAGCAGTGAAGGACCGGCAGGGGGTTTTATTCAGTACTTC. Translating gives CASSEGPAGGFIQYF.

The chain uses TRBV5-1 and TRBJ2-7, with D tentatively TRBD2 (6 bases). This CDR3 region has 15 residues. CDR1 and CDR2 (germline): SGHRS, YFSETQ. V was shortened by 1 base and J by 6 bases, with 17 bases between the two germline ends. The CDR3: CASSLTVLEGGEQYF. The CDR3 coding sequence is TGCGCCAGCAGCTTGACAGTGCTTGAGGGAGGCGAGCAGTACTTC.

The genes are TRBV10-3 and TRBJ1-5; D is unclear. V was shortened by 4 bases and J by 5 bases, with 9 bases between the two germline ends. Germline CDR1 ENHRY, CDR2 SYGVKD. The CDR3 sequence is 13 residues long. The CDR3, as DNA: TGTGCCATCAGTGTGACCGATTATCAGCCCCAGCATTTT. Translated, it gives CAISVTDYQPQHF.

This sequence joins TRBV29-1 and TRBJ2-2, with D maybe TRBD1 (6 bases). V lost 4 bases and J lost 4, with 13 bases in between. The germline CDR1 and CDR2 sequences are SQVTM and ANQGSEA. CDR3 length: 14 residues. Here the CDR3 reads CSVGGGPGTGELFF. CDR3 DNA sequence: TGCAGCGTTGGAGGGGGTCCGGGCACCGGGGAGCTGTTTTTT.

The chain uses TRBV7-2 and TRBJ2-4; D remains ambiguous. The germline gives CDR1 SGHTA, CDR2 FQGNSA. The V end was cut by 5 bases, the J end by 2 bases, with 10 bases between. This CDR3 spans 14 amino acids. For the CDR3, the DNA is TGTGCCAGCAGCCTTACGCAGACCAAAAACATTCAGTACTTC. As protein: CASSLTQTKNIQYF.

The CDR3 nucleotides read TGTGCCAGCAGCCCCCGAGGGCCCTCGTACGAGCAGTACTTC. Amino acid sequence: CASSPRGPSYEQYF. J is TRBJ2-7 and V is TRBV9; a possible D gene is TRBD2 (5 bases). The CDR3 has 14 amino acids. CDR1 and CDR2 (germline): SGDLS, YYNGEE. V lost 4 bases and J lost 4, with 15 bases in between. Filled out from reference TRBV9 and TRBJ2-7, the complete variable domain reads DSGVTQTPKHLITATGQRVTLRCSPRSGDLSVYWYQQSLDQGLQFLIQYYNGEERAKGNILERFSAQQFPDLHSELNLSSLELGDSALYFCASSPRGPSYEQYFGPGTRLTVT.

As DNA, the CDR3 is TGTGCCAGCAGCGCGACTAGCGGGAATTACAATGAGCAGTTCTTC. Its translation is CASSATSGNYNEQFF. This chain links TRBV6-2 or TRBV6-3 with TRBJ2-1; 11 nucleotides align to TRBD2. Germline CDR1 is MNHEY and CDR2 is SVGEGT. The CDR3 spans 15 residues. Losses at the gene ends were 6 bases for V and 4 bases for J; bases not matched to a gene: 5.